The 24 T cell receptor beta chains below come from one sample, sequenced in a study of T-cell reconstitution after alpha-beta-depleted transplantation in children. Unique molecular identifiers tagged the TCRbeta library. TCRdb reprocessed the PCR reads with MiXCR, giving one entry per CDR3 protein. Of some 120,000 distinct CDR3 sequences listed, approximately 8.7% are singletons. This sample comprised PBMCs, mostly from graft donor cells, obtained 180 days after TCRalphabeta/CD19-depleted stem cell transplant. The receptors were gathered from a girl less than two years old who had a stem cell transplant for combined immunodeficiency, so the T cells may come from the graft donor.

The chain uses TRBV6-2 or TRBV6-3 and TRBJ2-3; possibly TRBD2 for D (7 bases). With 6 bases removed from V and 2 bases from J, the gap between germline ends came to 15 bases. The germline V gene has CDR1 MNHEY and CDR2 SVGEGT. The CDR3 covers 15 residues. The CDR3: CASRLGGGSTDTQYF. CDR3 in DNA: TGTGCCAGCAGACTCGGCGGGGGCTCCACAGATACGCAGTATTTT.

This clonotype has only a few counts. J is TRBJ1-2 and V is TRBV20-1; the D gene is possibly TRBD1 (6 bases). The germline V gene has CDR1 DFQATT and CDR2 SNEGSKA (reference sequence). The CDR3 is 14 residues long. The V end was cut by 0 bases, the J end by 4 bases, with 12 bases between. The CDR3, as DNA: TGCAGTGCTAGAGAAAGGGGGGCGGGCTATGGCTACACCTTC. Amino acid sequence: CSARERGAGYGYTF.

This rearrangement joins TRBV24-1 to TRBJ2-3; 7 bases fit TRBD1. This CDR3 region has 16 residues. Germline loops: CDR1 KGHDR, CDR2 SFDVKD. V lost 4 bases, J lost 2 bases, and 8 bases stayed unmatched. In nucleotides, the CDR3 is TGTGCCACCAGTGACACCGGGACAGATTTCACAGATACGCAGTATTTT. Its protein is CATSDTGTDFTDTQYF.

CDR3 in DNA: TGTGCCAGCAGCCTAACCAGAGGGGAGCTGTTTTTT. Encoded protein: CASSLTRGELFF. The J gene is TRBJ2-2, the V gene TRBV9; D uncertain. This CDR3 region has 12 residues. Trimming shortened V by 4 bases and J by 8 bases, and 9 bases separated the two germline ends. The germline V gene encodes CDR1 SGDLS and CDR2 YYNGEE.

This clonotype is a singleton in its sample. The chain uses TRBV18 and TRBJ2-1, with TRBD1 identical over 9 bases. The J segment lost 7 bases and the V segment lost 0 bases, leaving 4 bases of the junction unmatched. CDR1 KGHSH and CDR2 LQKENI come from the germline V gene. The length of the CDR3 is 15 residues. Here the CDR3 reads CASSPPTGGWNEQFF. CDR3 bases: TGTGCCAGCTCACCACCGACAGGGGGTTGGAATGAGCAGTTCTTC.

The gene calls are TRBV20-1 and TRBJ2-6; tentative D call: TRBD1 (5 bases). Trimming stripped 3 bases from V and 2 bases from J, with 11 bases between. Looked up from germline, CDR1 is DFQATT and CDR2 is SNEGSKA (reference sequence). The CDR3 has 15 residues. The CDR3 DNA sequence: TGCAGTGCTAGGGGCAGGGTTACTGGGGCCAACGTCCTGACTTTC. It encodes CSARGRVTGANVLTF.

Only a few counts were recorded for this clonotype. V usage is TRBV29-1 and J usage is TRBJ2-7; tentatively, D is TRBD2 (5 bases). The CDR3 spans 13 residues. In germline, CDR1 is SQVTM, CDR2 ANQGSEA. V was clipped by 5 bases and J by 0 bases, with 11 bases between them. This CDR3 is CSVRSGSSYEQYF. CDR3 in DNA: TGCAGCGTTCGTTCGGGGAGCTCCTACGAGCAGTACTTC.

This chain connects TRBV30 to TRBJ2-7; D possibly matches TRBD1 or TRBD2 (6 bases each). Germline V gene sequence: CDR1 GTSNPN, CDR2 SVGIG (reference sequence). The CDR3 spans 15 residues. The germline V and J ends were trimmed by 5 bases and 0 bases, with 17 bases remaining between them. CDR3 DNA: TGTGCCTGGGAGGGGGGCAGTTGGGGCTCCTACGAGCAGTACTTC. It codes for CAWEGGSWGSYEQYF.

The chain links TRBV6-2 or TRBV6-3 to TRBJ2-4, with 12 bases matching TRBD2. CDR1 is MNHEY, CDR2 SVGEGT, per germline. Unmatched junction bases numbered 15, after V lost 2 bases and J lost 1 base. The CDR3 has 21 amino acids. The CDR3 nucleotides read TGTGCCAGCAGTTACACCGCAGACAGCGGACTAGCGGGATCTGCCAAAAACATTCAGTACTTC. Translating gives CASSYTADSGLAGSAKNIQYF.

Concerning this clonotype: This may be a read error, as it is one base from a much larger clone. The V gene is TRBV20-1, the J gene TRBJ2-5; D is tentatively TRBD1 or TRBD2 (6 bases each). Germline V gene lookup returns CDR1 DFQATT and CDR2 SNEGSKA (reference sequence). The CDR3 is 16 amino acids. This CDR3 reads CCARDFRGHVQETQYF. The CDR3 nucleotides read TGCTGTGCTAGAGATTTTCGGGGGCACGTCCAAGAGACCCAGTACTTC.

This chain connects TRBV9 to TRBJ2-1; a possible D gene is TRBD1 (6 bases). Trimming took 5 bases from V and 7 from J, leaving 22 bases between them. The CDR3 loop spans 16 amino acids. Germline CDR1 is SGDLS and CDR2 is YYNGEE. The CDR3 bases are TGTGCCAGCAGTCAGAACAGGGTTCGAACCCGGAATGAGCAGTTCTTC. Protein: CASSQNRVRTRNEQFF.

This clonotype came up a few times. V and J are TRBV29-1 and TRBJ1-1; a weak D match, TRBD1 (5 bases). The CDR3 is made up of 12 amino acids. Germline V gene lookup returns CDR1 SQVTM and CDR2 ANQGSEA. The V and J ends lost 3 bases and 5 bases respectively, with 10 bases between them. Written as DNA, the CDR3 is TGCAGCGTTGACGGGGCCAGAACTGAAGCTTTCTTT. This sequence encodes CSVDGARTEAFF.

This clonotype was observed at least ten times. The chain carries TRBV9 and TRBJ2-3; TRBD2 matches 14 bases. The CDR3 sequence is 17 residues long. Germline V CDR1 and CDR2: SGDLS, YYNGEE. With 3 bases clipped from V and 1 base from J, the junction kept 4 bases outside the gene matches. CDR3 nucleotides: TGTGCCAGCAGCGAGACTAGCGGGGGGGCAGGCACAGATACGCAGTATTTT. Its protein is CASSETSGGAGTDTQYF.

This clonotype has ten or more counts. V usage is TRBV10-3 and J usage is TRBJ1-5; tentative D call: TRBD1 (5 bases). CDR1 ENHRY and CDR2 SYGVKD come from the germline V gene. CDR3 size: 16 residues. Deletions cut 1 base from V and 6 bases from J, with 16 bases between. The CDR3 here is CAISEFDSLPSQPQHF. The CDR3 coding sequence is TGTGCCATCAGTGAGTTCGACAGCCTACCAAGTCAGCCCCAGCATTTT.

This chain connects TRBV27 to TRBJ2-3; the D gene is possibly TRBD1 (6 bases). Trimming took off 4 bases at V and 7 bases at J, with 12 bases between the two ends. This CDR3 has 13 amino acids. Germline CDR1 and CDR2: MNHEY and SMNVEV (reference sequence). The CDR3 nucleotides are TGTGCCAGCAGTTCCAGGGGCGGATATACGCAGTATTTT. Its translation: CASSSRGGYTQYF.

Notes on this clonotype: The junction differs from germline at one of its ends, possibly a read error. The rearrangement uses TRBV6-5 and TRBJ2-6; TRBD2 aligns across 7 bases. This CDR3 comprises 18 residues. Germline loops: CDR1 MNHEY, CDR2 SVGAGI. CDR3 sequence reads: CASSYSAGAWSGANGLTF. The DNA of the CDR3 is TGTGCCAGCAGTTACAGTGCGGGAGCGTGGTCTGGGGCCAACGGCCTGACTTTC.

V and J are TRBV30 and TRBJ2-2; TRBD1 might be the D (5 bases). CDR1 is GTSNPN and CDR2 is SVGIG in the germline V gene (reference sequence). V was trimmed by 4 bases and J by 2 bases, leaving 8 bases between them. This CDR3 contains 13 residues. Here the CDR3 DNA reads TGTGCCTGGACAGGGTTTAACACCGGGGAGCTGTTTTTT. Its translation is CAWTGFNTGELFF.

The chain links TRBV4-3 to TRBJ1-6; tentative D call: TRBD1 (6 bases). CDR3 length: 16 residues. In germline, CDR1 is LGHNA, CDR2 YSLEER. Trimming cost V 9 bases and J 4 bases, with 19 bases left between them. CDR3 sequence (DNA): TGCGCCAGTTCAAGCTCGCCAGGGGTGTATAATTCACCCCTCCACTTT. Translation gives CASSSSPGVYNSPLHF.

To note about this clonotype: At one end the junction does not follow the germline gene, possibly because of a read error. The rearrangement uses TRBV7-2 and TRBJ2-6; possibly TRBD1 for D (5 bases). The CDR3 runs 17 residues. Germline V gives CDR1 SGHTA, CDR2 FQGNSA. The CDR3 spells CASSLRRSGSGANALTF. The CDR3 nucleotides read TGTGCCAGCAGCTTAAGGCGGTCCGGCTCTGGGGCCAACGCCCTGACTTTC.

Written as DNA, the CDR3 is TGCGCCAGCAGGAATACAGGGTTCGGCTACACCTTC. Translation: CASRNTGFGYTF. V and J are TRBV5-1 and TRBJ1-2; a weak D match, TRBD1 (6 bases). Germline loops: CDR1 SGHRS, CDR2 YFSETQ. The ends were cut back, 5 bases at V and 8 bases at J, with 13 bases in the middle. The CDR3 is 12 amino acids.

This clonotype has a handful of counts. V usage is TRBV11-2 and J usage is TRBJ2-6; a weak D match, TRBD1 (6 bases). This CDR3 spans 15 amino acids. V shed 5 bases and J shed 4 bases, with 12 bases lying between them. The germline CDR1 and CDR2 sequences are SGHAT and FQNNGV. The CDR3 loop is CASSAGESGANVLTF. The CDR3 nucleotides are TGTGCCAGCAGCGCAGGGGAGTCGGGGGCCAACGTCCTGACTTTC. Together with reference TRBV11-2 and TRBJ2-6, the CDR3 gives the full variable domain: EAGVAQSPRYKIIEKRQSVAFWCNPISGHATLYWYQQILGQGPKLLIQFQNNGVVDDSQLPKDRFSAERLKGVDSTLKIQPAKLEDSAVYLCASSAGESGANVLTFGAGSRLTVL.

The chain recombines TRBV10-3 with TRBJ2-5; a possible D gene is TRBD1 (5 bases). The CDR3 has 13 residues. V gave up 4 bases and J gave up 1 base, with 7 bases separating them. Per the germline V gene, CDR1 is ENHRY and CDR2 is SYGVKD. CDR3 DNA sequence: TGTGCCATCAGTGTTGGGGCCCAAGAGACCCAGTACTTC. Amino acid sequence: CAISVGAQETQYF.

The V gene is TRBV12-3 or TRBV12-4, the J gene TRBJ2-3; possibly TRBD2 for D (5 bases). The CDR3 length is 16 residues. V lost 7 bases to trimming and J lost 2 bases, with 19 bases between them. The CDR3 DNA is TGTGCCAGCACCCCATCCCGGCTAGCTTTCACAGATACGCAGTATTTT. Its translation is CASTPSRLAFTDTQYF.

As to this clonotype: One end of the junction fails to match germline, which may point to a read error. V usage is TRBV6-2 or TRBV6-3 and J usage is TRBJ1-1; D unclear. The CDR3 has 13 residues. Germline V lookup: CDR1 MNHEY, CDR2 SVGEGT. The CDR3 DNA reads as TGTGCCAGCATTTACTCATGGGACACTGAAGCTTTCTTT. Amino acid sequence: CASIYSWDTEAFF.